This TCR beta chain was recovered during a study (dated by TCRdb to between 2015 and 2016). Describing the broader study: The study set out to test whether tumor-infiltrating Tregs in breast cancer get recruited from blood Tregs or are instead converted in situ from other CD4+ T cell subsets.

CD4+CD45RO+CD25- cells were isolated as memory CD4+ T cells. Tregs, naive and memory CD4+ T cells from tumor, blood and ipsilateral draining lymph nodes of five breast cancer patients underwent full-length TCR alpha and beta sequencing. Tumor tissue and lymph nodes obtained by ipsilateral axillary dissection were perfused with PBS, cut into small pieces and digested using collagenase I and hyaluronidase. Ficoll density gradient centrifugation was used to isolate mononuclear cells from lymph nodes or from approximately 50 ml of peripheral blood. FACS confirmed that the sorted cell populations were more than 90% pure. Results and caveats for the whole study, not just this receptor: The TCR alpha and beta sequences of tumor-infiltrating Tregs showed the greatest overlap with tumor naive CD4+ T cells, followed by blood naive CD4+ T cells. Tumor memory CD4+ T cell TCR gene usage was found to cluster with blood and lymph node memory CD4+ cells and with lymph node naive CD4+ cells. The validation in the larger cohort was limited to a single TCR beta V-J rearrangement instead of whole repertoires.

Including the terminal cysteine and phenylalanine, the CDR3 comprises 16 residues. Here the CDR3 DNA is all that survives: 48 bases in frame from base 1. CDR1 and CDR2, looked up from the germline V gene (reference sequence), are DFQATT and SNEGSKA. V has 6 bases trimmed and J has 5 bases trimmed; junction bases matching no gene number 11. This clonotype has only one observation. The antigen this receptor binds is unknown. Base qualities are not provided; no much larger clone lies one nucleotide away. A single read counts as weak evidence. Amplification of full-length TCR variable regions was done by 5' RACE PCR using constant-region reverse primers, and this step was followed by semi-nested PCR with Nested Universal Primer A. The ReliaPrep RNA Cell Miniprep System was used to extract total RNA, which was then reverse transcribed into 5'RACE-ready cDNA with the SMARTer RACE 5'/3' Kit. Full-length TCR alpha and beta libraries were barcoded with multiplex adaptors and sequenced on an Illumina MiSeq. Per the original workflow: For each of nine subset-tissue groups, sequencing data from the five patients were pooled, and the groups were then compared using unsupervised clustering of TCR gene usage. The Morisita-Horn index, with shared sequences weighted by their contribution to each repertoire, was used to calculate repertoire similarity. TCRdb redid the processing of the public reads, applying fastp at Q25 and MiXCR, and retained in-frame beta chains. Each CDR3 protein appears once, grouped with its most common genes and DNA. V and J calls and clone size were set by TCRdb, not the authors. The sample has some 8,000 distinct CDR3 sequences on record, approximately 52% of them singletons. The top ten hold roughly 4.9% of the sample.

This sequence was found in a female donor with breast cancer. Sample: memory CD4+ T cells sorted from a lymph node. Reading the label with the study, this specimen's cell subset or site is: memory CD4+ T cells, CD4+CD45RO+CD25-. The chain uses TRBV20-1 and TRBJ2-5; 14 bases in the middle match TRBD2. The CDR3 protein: CSAEGLAGVARETQYF. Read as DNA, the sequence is TGCAGTGCGGAGGGACTAGCGGGAGTTGCGCGGGAGACCCAGTACTTC.